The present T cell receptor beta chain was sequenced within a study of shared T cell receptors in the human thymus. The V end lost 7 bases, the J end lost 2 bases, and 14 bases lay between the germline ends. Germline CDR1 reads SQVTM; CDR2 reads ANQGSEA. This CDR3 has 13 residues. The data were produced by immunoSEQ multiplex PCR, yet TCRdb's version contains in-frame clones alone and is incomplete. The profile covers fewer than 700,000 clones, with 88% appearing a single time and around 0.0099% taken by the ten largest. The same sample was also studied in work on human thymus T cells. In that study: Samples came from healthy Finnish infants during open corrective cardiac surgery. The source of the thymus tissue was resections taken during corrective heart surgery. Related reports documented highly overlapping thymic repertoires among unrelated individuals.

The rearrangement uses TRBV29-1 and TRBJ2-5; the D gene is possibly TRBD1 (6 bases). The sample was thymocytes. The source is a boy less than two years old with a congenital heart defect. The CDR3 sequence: CSDLPGEQETQYF. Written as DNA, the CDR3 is TGCAGCGATCTGCCAGGGGAGCAAGAGACCCAGTACTTC.